The 21 T cell receptor beta chains below come from one sample, sequenced in a study of post-analysis software for immune sequencing data. These receptors' antigens are unknown. Unique molecular identifiers were present in the TCR beta cDNA libraries. TCRdb reprocessed the PCR reads with MiXCR, giving one entry per CDR3 protein. The table has fewer than 850,000 distinct CDR3 sequences, 35% to 55% seen once. General study findings and limits: Patients had higher frequencies than controls of five TRBV segments, including TRBV5-6, TRBV5-1 and TRBV20-1.

The sequencing sample was made of blood. All receptors come from a girl aged 10 to 17 with multiple sclerosis.

This rearrangement joins TRBV12-5 to TRBJ2-5, with D uncertain. The CDR3 consists of 13 residues. From germline, CDR1 is LGHNT and CDR2 FRNRAP. V was cut by 4 bases and J by 5 bases, with 11 bases left in between. The CDR3 coding sequence is TGTGCTAGTGGTTCCCGGTCTATCGAGACCCAGTACTTC. It encodes CASGSRSIETQYF.

This clonotype came up a few times. V gene TRBV7-9 combines with J gene TRBJ2-7, with a weak D call TRBD2 (5 bases). The CDR3 loop spans 14 amino acids. V gave up 5 bases and J gave up 1 base, with 12 bases separating them. CDR1 and CDR2 from the germline V gene are SEHNR and FQNEAQ (reference sequence). This chain's CDR3 is CASSPDWQSYEQYF. CDR3 coding DNA: TGTGCCAGCAGCCCGGACTGGCAATCCTACGAGCAGTACTTC.

This chain links TRBV6-1 with TRBJ1-5, with unresolved D. The CDR3 totals 17 residues. The V and J ends lost 2 bases and 4 bases respectively, with 18 bases between them. Germline V lookup: CDR1 MNHNS, CDR2 SASEGT. Written as DNA, the CDR3 is TGTGCCAGCAGTGAATCTATCGACTGGAGACCTAATCAGCCCCAGCATTTT. Translation gives CASSESIDWRPNQPQHF.

This clonotype appeared a single time. This sequence joins TRBV7-9 and TRBJ2-7, with TRBD2 matching 9 bases. The CDR3 loop spans 17 amino acids. In germline, CDR1 is SEHNR, CDR2 FQNEAQ (reference sequence). J gave up 4 bases and V 5 bases, and 15 bases lay outside the gene matches. CDR3 in DNA: TGTGCCAGCAGCGCGTTAGCGGGAGAGTCCCACGTATACGAGCAGTACTTC. Its translation: CASSALAGESHVYEQYF.

This chain connects TRBV9 to TRBJ2-5; 9 nucleotides line up with TRBD1. V dropped 1 base and J dropped 5; count of bases not matched to a gene: 3. Per the germline V gene, CDR1 is SGDLS and CDR2 is YYNGEE. There are 14 residues in the CDR3. The CDR3 coding sequence is TGTGCCAGCAGCGTAACAGGGGGCCAGGAGACCCAGTACTTC. Translating it yields CASSVTGGQETQYF. Full variable domain (outside the CDR3, taken from reference TRBV9 and TRBJ2-5): DSGVTQTPKHLITATGQRVTLRCSPRSGDLSVYWYQQSLDQGLQFLIQYYNGEERAKGNILERFSAQQFPDLHSELNLSSLELGDSALYFCASSVTGGQETQYFGPGTRLLVL.

The rearrangement uses TRBV7-3 and TRBJ1-1, with D perhaps matching TRBD1 (6 bases). There are 13 residues in the CDR3. Germline CDR1 reads SGHTA; CDR2 reads FQGTGA. Between the trimmed V and J ends, which lost 2 bases and 7 bases, there was a span of 11 bases. The CDR3 region is CASSLGTIDEAFF. CDR3 bases: TGTGCCAGCAGCTTAGGGACAATCGATGAAGCTTTCTTT.

This sequence joins TRBV28 and TRBJ1-1, with D possibly being TRBD1 (5 bases). CDR3 length: 12 amino acids. Germline lookup yields CDR1 MDHEN and CDR2 SYDVKM. The V end lost 7 bases, the J end lost 7 bases, and 13 bases lay between the germline ends. The CDR3: CASIGGLGEAFF. DNA of the CDR3: TGTGCCAGCATCGGGGGTCTTGGTGAAGCTTTCTTT.

The gene calls are TRBV28 and TRBJ1-6; D perhaps matches TRBD1 (5 bases). The germline gives CDR1 MDHEN, CDR2 SYDVKM. Trimming removed 6 bases from V and 0 bases from J, with 15 bases in between. The CDR3 loop spans 17 amino acids. The DNA for the CDR3 is TGTGCCAGCAGCCGCTGGGGGGGGAGCTCCTATAATTCACCCCTCCACTTT. This sequence encodes CASSRWGGSSYNSPLHF.

This chain connects TRBV5-5 to TRBJ2-2; 10 bases agree with TRBD1. CDR1 is SGHKS and CDR2 is YYEKEE in the germline V gene (reference sequence). V shed 1 base and J 6 bases; nucleotides not matched to a gene: 9. This CDR3 comprises 17 residues. CDR3 region: CASSLLRGQGVPGELFF. CDR3 sequence (DNA): TGTGCCAGCAGCTTGTTGCGTGGACAGGGGGTCCCCGGGGAGCTGTTTTTT.

The rearrangement uses TRBV27 and TRBJ2-7; no clear D gene. Germline CDR1 and CDR2: MNHEY and SMNVEV (reference sequence). Trimming took 0 bases from V and 5 from J, leaving 11 bases between them. The CDR3 runs to 14 residues. This CDR3 is CASSLSWLADEQYF. In DNA form, the CDR3 reads TGTGCCAGCAGTTTATCATGGCTTGCCGACGAGCAGTACTTC.

J is TRBJ1-2 and V is TRBV27; the match to TRBD1 covers 9 bases. The V gene end was trimmed by 6 bases and the J gene end by 4 bases; junction bases not matched to a gene: 12. This CDR3 comprises 16 residues. Germline lookup yields CDR1 MNHEY and CDR2 SMNVEV (reference sequence). CDR3 amino acids: CASRAIRDRESYGYTF. Written as DNA, the CDR3 is TGTGCCAGCAGGGCCATTAGGGACAGGGAAAGCTATGGCTACACCTTC.

This clonotype was counted between two and nine times. The rearrangement links TRBV11-1 to TRBJ2-4, with TRBD1 matching over 9 bases. Germline lookup yields CDR1 SGHAT and CDR2 FQDESV (reference sequence). With 5 bases clipped from V and 3 bases from J, the junction kept 5 bases outside the gene matches. The CDR3 loop spans 15 amino acids. This CDR3 reads CASSPRDRDKNIQYF. CDR3 sequence (DNA): TGTGCCAGCAGCCCCCGGGACAGGGACAAAAACATTCAGTACTTC. Full variable domain (rest looked up from reference TRBV11-1 and TRBJ2-4): EAEVAQSPRYKITEKSQAVAFWCDPISGHATLYWYRQILGQGPELLVQFQDESVVDDSQLPKDRFSAERLKGVDSTLKIQPAELGDSAMYLCASSPRDRDKNIQYFGAGTRLSVL.

The chain joins TRBV6-1 to TRBJ1-4; D remains ambiguous. The CDR3 sequence is 17 residues long. Germline-derived CDR1 and CDR2 are MNHNS and SASEGT. Between the trimmed V and J ends, which lost 7 bases and 5 bases, there was a span of 23 bases. CDR3 residues: CASNVLLVKVGNEKLFF. Written as DNA, the CDR3 is TGTGCCAGCAACGTCCTGTTGGTGAAGGTGGGGAATGAAAAACTGTTTTTT.

This chain joins TRBV5-5 and TRBJ1-1; the D is unclear. Per germline, CDR1 SGHKS and CDR2 YYEKEE (reference sequence). Trimming pared 2 bases from V and 3 bases from J, leaving 14 bases between. This CDR3 is built from 15 residues. CDR3: CASSLRRRVDTEAFF. DNA for the CDR3: TGTGCCAGCAGCTTACGGAGGCGAGTGGACACTGAAGCTTTCTTT.

V usage is TRBV11-2 and J usage is TRBJ2-7, with 8 nucleotides matching TRBD2. The V segment lost 5 bases and the J segment 5 bases; nucleotides outside the gene matches: 11. The CDR3 loop spans 15 amino acids. In germline, CDR1 is SGHAT, CDR2 FQNNGV. DNA of the CDR3: TGTGCCAGCAGCCCCATGGCGGGGGGTGAGGACGAGCAGTACTTC. This translates into CASSPMAGGEDEQYF.

The rearrangement links TRBV20-1 to TRBJ2-1; D ambiguous. CDR1 and CDR2 (germline): DFQATT, SNEGSKA (reference sequence). The CDR3 is made up of 13 amino acids. CDR3 sequence (DNA): TGCAGCGAGGCCGGAGATGGCTACAATGAGCAGTTCTTC. Protein: CSEAGDGYNEQFF.

The chain couples TRBV24-1 to TRBJ2-1; 7 bases align to TRBD2. The CDR3 totals 16 residues. V lost 3 bases to trimming and J lost 0 bases; unmatched junction nucleotides: 4. Germline V gives CDR1 KGHDR, CDR2 SFDVKD. In DNA, the CDR3 is TGTGCCACCAGTGATGCAGCGGGGAGCTCCTACAATGAGCAGTTCTTC. As protein: CATSDAAGSSYNEQFF.

As for this clonotype: With a much larger clone just one base away, this may be a read error. The chain couples TRBV29-1 to TRBJ2-7, with D hard to call. The CDR3 runs 11 residues. Germline V gene data show CDR1 as SQVTM and CDR2 as ANQGSEA. In DNA, the CDR3 is TGCAGCCTTGAAGAAAACTACGAGCAGTACTTC. Protein sequence: CSLEENYEQYF.

This clonotype appeared a few times. This chain connects TRBV15 to TRBJ2-3; D call uncertain. The CDR3 totals 13 residues. V was cut by 0 bases and J by 3 bases, with 4 bases left in between. CDR1 and CDR2 from the germline V gene are LNHNV and YYDKDF (reference sequence). CDR3 sequence (DNA): TGTGCCACCAGCAGAGAAACAACAGATACGCAGTATTTT. This codes for CATSRETTDTQYF.

This clonotype has just a few counts. The chain uses TRBV7-2 and TRBJ1-2; D is unresolved. The V gene lost 4 bases and the J gene lost 4 bases, with 16 bases spanning the gap. Germline V gene lookup returns CDR1 SGHTA and CDR2 FQGNSA. This CDR3 is built from 15 residues. The CDR3 bases are TGTGCCAGCAGCTCTCTTAGGCAGACCCTCTATGGCTACACCTTC. Residues: CASSSLRQTLYGYTF. Variable domain in full (rest from reference TRBV7-2 and TRBJ1-2): GAGVSQSPSNKVTEKGKDVELRCDPISGHTALYWYRQSLGQGLEFLIYFQGNSAPDKSGLPSDRFSAERTGGSVSTLTIQRTQQEDSAVYLCASSSLRQTLYGYTFGSGTRLTVV.

The rearrangement links TRBV6-1 to TRBJ2-7; a weak D match, TRBD2 (6 bases). The CDR3 sequence is 15 residues long. The germline CDR1 and CDR2 sequences are MNHNS and SASEGT. Trimming left V 6 bases short and J 2 bases short, with 17 bases between. The CDR3 sequence is CASSESGGLAYEQYF. The CDR3 DNA reads TGTGCCAGCAGCGAGAGCGGAGGGCTAGCCTACGAGCAGTACTTC.